The rows below give T cell receptor beta chains drawn from one sample of a study of shared clonotypes between healthy human individuals. Measured with immunoSEQ multiplex PCR; TCRdb has only the in-frame clones, and not every one. Of around 990,000 clones in the sample, roughly 77% were seen once. Sequenced material: memory CD4+ T cells from PBMCs. These receptors came from a young man in good health. Some clones in this sample may be carry-over from other donors' samples. Both conserved end residues are part of each CDR3. A D gene is named only where the DNA matches it firmly. Clone size is not always given. Where it is, it says once, few, many or a class for expanded clones.

>13|TRBV4-2|few|.|TRBJ1-1
TGTGCCAGCAGCCAAGATATCGGCGAAGAAGCTTTCTTT
CASSQDIGEEAFF
>13|TRBV18|.|.|TRBJ1-2
TGTGCCAGCTCAGCAGGGGCTAACTATGGCTACACCTTC
CASSAGANYGYTF
>14|TRBV29-1|.|.|TRBJ1-1
TGCAGCGTCTTTAGCCAGGAGAAGCACACTGAAGCTTTCTTT
CSVFSQEKHTEAFF
>13|TRBV29-1|.|.|TRBJ1-1
TGCAGCGTTGAAAAGGGAGTGAACACTGAAGCTTTCTTT
CSVEKGVNTEAFF
>13|TRBV30|few|.|TRBJ1-5
TGTGCCTGGAGTGCATCGCAGAATCAGCCCCAGCATTTT
CAWSASQNQPQHF
>13|TRBV7-6|.|.|TRBJ2-7
TGTGCCAGCAGCTTAGAAACCTTCTCGGTGCAGTACTTC
CASSLETFSVQYF
>13|TRBV11-2|.|TRBD1|TRBJ1-1
TGTGCCAGCAGCCTCTACAGGGGTATTAAAGCTTTCTTT
CASSLYRGIKAFF
>16|TRBV5-1|.|TRBD2|TRBJ2-1
TGCGCCAGCAGCTTGGGCGGACTAGCGGTCTACAATGAGCAGTTCTTC
CASSLGGLAVYNEQFF
>14|TRBV28|.|TRBD2|TRBJ2-1
TGTGCCAGCAGTTTGGGCGGGAGCTACAATGAGCAGTTCTTC
CASSLGGSYNEQFF
>13|TRBV29-1|.|TRBD1|TRBJ1-1
TGCAGCCAACGGACAGGGATAGGGACTGAAGCTTTCTTT
CSQRTGIGTEAFF
>14|TRBV7-9|.|.|TRBJ2-3
TGTGCCAGCAGCCCCGCGCCGGCATCAGATACGCAGTATTTT
CASSPAPASDTQYF
>14|TRBV15|.|.|TRBJ1-5
TGTGCCACCAGCATTCTAAGTGGCAATCAGCCCCAGCATTTT
CATSILSGNQPQHF
>15|TRBV5-1|.|.|TRBJ1-2
TGCGCCAGCAGCTTGAGTGGGGGAGCCGACTATGGCTACACCTTC
CASSLSGGADYGYTF
>17|TRBV19|.|.|TRBJ1-5
TGTGCCAGTAGCCAGCTGGAGGGGCAGGGTGGAAATCAGCCCCAGCATTTT
CASSQLEGQGGNQPQHF
>14|TRBV29-1|.|.|TRBJ2-1
TGCAGCGTGTTGACATGGGTGGGTTACAATGAGCAGTTCTTC
CSVLTWVGYNEQFF
>16|TRBV28|.|TRBD1|TRBJ1-5
TGTGCCAGCAGCTACATGGGACAGGGTAGCAATCAGCCCCAGCATTTT
CASSYMGQGSNQPQHF
>13|TRBV6-1|.|.|TRBJ1-2
TGTGCCAGCAGTGTAAGGGCCAACTATGGCTACACCTTC
CASSVRANYGYTF